This T cell receptor beta chain was identified during a study of blood T cell repertoires in COVID-19. Study as a whole: T cells, B-cell-depleted T cells, or PBMCs supplied cDNA or gDNA.

Original processing methods: Amplification with reference gene primers provided the estimates of nucleated cell counts. Method: immunoSEQ multiplex PCR; TCRdb's copy keeps in-frame clones and lacks some. V, J and clone size derive from that table, while D and trimming were established from the DNA sequence. The sample records some 130,000 clones, more than 70% being singletons. The CDR3 is made up of 14 amino acids. From germline, CDR1 is MNHEY and CDR2 SVGAGI. V was pared by 2 bases and J by 3 bases, with 3 bases of the junction left unmatched. The TCR was taken from a man between 50 and 59 years old with acute or convalescent COVID-19. The chain links TRBV6-5 to TRBJ1-2; 7 nucleotides agree with TRBD1. Sequences were obtained from peripheral blood. CDR3 bases: TGTGCCAGCAGTTACGACAGGGCGGACTATGGCTACACCTTC. Translation: CASSYDRADYGYTF.